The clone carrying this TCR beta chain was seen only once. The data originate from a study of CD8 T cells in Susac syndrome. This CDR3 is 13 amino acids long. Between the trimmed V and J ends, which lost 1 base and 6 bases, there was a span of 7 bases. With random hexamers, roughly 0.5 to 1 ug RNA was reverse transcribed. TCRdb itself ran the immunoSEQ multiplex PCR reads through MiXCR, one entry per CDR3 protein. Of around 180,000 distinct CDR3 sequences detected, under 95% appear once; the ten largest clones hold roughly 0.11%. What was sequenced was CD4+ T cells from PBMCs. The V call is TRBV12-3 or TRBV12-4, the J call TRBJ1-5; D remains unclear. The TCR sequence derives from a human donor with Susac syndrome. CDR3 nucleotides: TGTGCCAGCAGTTTAGTTTTCTCTCAGCCCCAGCATTTT. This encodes CASSLVFSQPQHF.